The next 32 T cell receptor beta chains were all read from a single sample in a study of identical twins. TCRdb re-called the 5' RACE reads through MiXCR, storing one row per CDR3 protein. The sample has some 660,000 distinct CDR3 sequences; 8.6% are singletons. The data were also submitted as part of a second study, on yellow fever vaccine responses in identical twins.

Sequencing was performed on PBMCs. The receptors come from a woman aged 18 to 35 in good health.

This clonotype occurred a few times. The genes are TRBV14 and TRBJ2-3; TRBD2 aligns across 8 bases. The trim removed 4 bases at V and 6 bases at J, leaving 6 bases unmatched. CDR1 SGHDN and CDR2 FVKESK come from the germline V gene. CDR3 length: 14 residues. DNA of the CDR3: TGTGCCAGCAGCCCCGGGGGGGCGGTGGATACGCAGTATTTT. Translation gives CASSPGGAVDTQYF.

The V gene is TRBV6-5, the J gene TRBJ2-7; D is unresolved. Germline assignment: CDR1 MNHEY and CDR2 SVGAGI. Trimming stripped 2 bases from V and 0 bases from J, with 11 bases between. This CDR3 spans 15 amino acids. CDR3 sequence reads: CASSYRHKSSYEQYF. DNA of the CDR3: TGTGCCAGCAGTTACCGACACAAGAGCTCCTACGAGCAGTACTTC.

This clonotype showed up just a few times. The CDR3 reads CASSYDTSLNYGYTF. The CDR3 DNA sequence: TGTGCCAGCAGCTACGACACATCCCTAAACTATGGCTACACCTTC. V and J are TRBV7-2 and TRBJ1-2; no definite D call. The CDR3 totals 15 residues. The V and J ends lost 4 bases and 2 bases respectively, with 14 bases between them. CDR1 and CDR2 (germline): SGHTA, FQGNSA.

This chain uses TRBV4-1 with TRBJ2-2, with no clear D. The CDR3 covers 17 residues. The V end was cut by 5 bases, the J end by 0 bases, with 16 bases between. Germline CDR1 MGHRA, CDR2 YSYEKL. CDR3 nucleotides: TGCGCCAGCAGCTCAAGCCTCGGGCGTACGAACACCGGGGAGCTGTTTTTT. The encoded protein is CASSSSLGRTNTGELFF.

This clonotype was picked up many times. The rearrangement joins TRBV5-1 to TRBJ2-3; D uncertain. The V and J ends lost 7 bases and 3 bases respectively, with 21 bases between them. Germline V gene data show CDR1 as SGHRS and CDR2 as YFSETQ. The CDR3 spans 16 residues. CDR3 DNA sequence: TGCGCCAGCGGGTCGCAGAGCCGCCCGACGACAGATACGCAGTATTTT. It translates to CASGSQSRPTTDTQYF. Filled out from reference TRBV5-1 and TRBJ2-3, the complete variable domain reads KAGVTQTPRYLIKTRGQQVTLSCSPISGHRSVSWYQQTPGQGLQFLFEYFSETQRNKGNFPGRFSGRQFSNSRSEMNVSTLELGDSALYLCASGSQSRPTTDTQYFGPGTRLTVL.

The chain recombines TRBV7-2 with TRBJ1-1, with no clear D. Germline V gene lookup returns CDR1 SGHTA and CDR2 FQGNSA. Trimming took off 1 base at V and 10 bases at J, with 16 bases between the two ends. CDR3 length: 14 amino acids. CDR3 residues: CASSLEGRSSVAFF. DNA of the CDR3: TGTGCCAGCAGCTTAGAAGGCAGGAGTTCGGTAGCTTTCTTT.

Only a few counts were recorded for this clonotype. The rearrangement joins TRBV25-1 to TRBJ2-7; a weak D match, TRBD1 (6 bases). The length of the CDR3 is 14 residues. The V gene lost 4 bases and the J gene lost 8 bases, with 18 bases spanning the gap. The germline V gene has CDR1 MGHDK and CDR2 SYGVNS. Here the CDR3 reads CASSAPQQGMQQYF. Here the CDR3 DNA reads TGTGCCAGCAGTGCCCCTCAACAGGGAATGCAGCAGTACTTC.

This clonotype was observed a handful of times. The genes are TRBV28 and TRBJ2-7, with TRBD2 matching 9 bases. CDR1 is MDHEN and CDR2 is SYDVKM in the germline V gene. The CDR3 has 16 amino acids. Losses at the gene ends were 6 bases for V and 0 bases for J; bases not matched to a gene: 9. The CDR3 bases are TGTGCCAGCAGCCAACCTAATAGCGGGAGCTCCTACGAGCAGTACTTC. It specifies CASSQPNSGSSYEQYF. Complete variable domain (other parts from reference TRBV28 and TRBJ2-7): DVKVTQSSRYLVKRTGEKVFLECVQDMDHENMFWYRQDPGLGLRLIYFSYDVKMKEKGDIPEGYSVSREKKERFSLILESASTNQTSMYLCASSQPNSGSSYEQYFGPGTRLTVT.

This clonotype showed up just a few times. The chain couples TRBV5-1 to TRBJ1-2, with 7 bases that match TRBD1. The CDR3 loop spans 15 amino acids. Trimming cost V 5 bases and J 7 bases; bases outside gene matches: 14. Germline V lookup: CDR1 SGHRS, CDR2 YFSETQ. The CDR3 reads CASRGTESTFSGYTF. CDR3 in DNA: TGCGCCAGCAGAGGGACAGAATCTACCTTCTCTGGCTACACCTTC.

The gene calls are TRBV7-8 and TRBJ2-5; either TRBD1 or TRBD2 may supply D (5 bases each). V lost 4 bases and J 4 bases, leaving 10 bases between the germline ends. The CDR3 sequence is 13 residues long. CDR1 and CDR2 (germline): SGHVS, FQNEAQ. Here the CDR3 reads CASSWDGGETQYF. CDR3 DNA: TGTGCCAGCAGCTGGGATGGGGGAGAGACCCAGTACTTC.

The rearrangement links TRBV21-1 to TRBJ2-7; the D call in the table, TRBD1, was not verified against the DNA. TRBV21-1 is classified as a pseudogene. There are 17 residues in the CDR3. As DNA, the CDR3 is TGTGCCAGCAGCAAAATTATGTGCCGGGACCAATTATACGAGCAGTACTTC. It yields the protein CASSKIMCRDQLYEQYF.

V is TRBV7-9 and J is TRBJ2-1; 11 bases agree with TRBD2. With V trimmed by 1 base and J by 3 bases, 2 bases remained unmatched. From germline, CDR1 is SEHNR and CDR2 FQNEAQ (reference sequence). The length of the CDR3 is 16 residues. CDR3 region: CASSLETSGIYNEQFF. The CDR3 DNA reads as TGTGCCAGCAGCTTAGAGACTAGCGGGATCTACAATGAGCAGTTCTTC.

The table lists this clonotype with many counts. The J gene is TRBJ2-1, the V gene TRBV5-6; D unresolved. V shed 3 bases and J shed 5 bases, with 6 bases lying between them. The germline gives CDR1 SGHDT, CDR2 YYEEEE. This CDR3 comprises 12 residues. In DNA, the CDR3 is TGTGCCAGCAGCTCGCCAAACAATGAGCAGTTCTTC. It is translated as CASSSPNNEQFF.

The rearrangement joins TRBV4-3 to TRBJ1-1; possible D gene TRBD1, 6 bases. The ends were cut back, 5 bases at V and 1 base at J, with 14 bases in the middle. Germline V lookup: CDR1 LGHNA, CDR2 YSLEER. The CDR3 length is 15 residues. The CDR3 region is CASSEGEEPNTEAFF. The CDR3 DNA is TGCGCCAGCAGCGAGGGGGAGGAGCCGAACACTGAAGCTTTCTTT.

This clonotype was detected a few times. The chain recombines TRBV20-1 with TRBJ2-3; D tentatively reads TRBD1 or TRBD2 (5 bases each). Trimming removed 5 bases at V and 3 bases at J, with 9 bases between. Germline CDR1 DFQATT, CDR2 SNEGSKA (reference sequence). CDR3 length: 12 residues. CDR3 DNA sequence: TGCAGTGCTGATGGGGGTACAGATACGCAGTATTTT. Translation gives CSADGGTDTQYF.

The chain has TRBV27 and TRBJ2-2; TRBD2 is a possible D gene (6 bases). The V gene lost 8 bases and the J gene lost 4 bases, with 17 bases spanning the gap. The CDR3 runs 15 residues. Looked up from germline, CDR1 is MNHEY and CDR2 is SMNVEV (reference sequence). The CDR3 DNA is TGTGCCAGCCGTTACGGGGGTTCTTTCACCGGGGAGCTGTTTTTT. Its protein product is CASRYGGSFTGELFF.

This clonotype has just a few counts. The chain is built from TRBV11-3 and TRBJ2-7, with D possibly being TRBD2 (5 bases). Germline CDR1 SGHNT, CDR2 YENEEA. The CDR3 runs 12 residues. Trimming left V 5 bases short and J 7 bases short, with 12 bases between. The CDR3 loop is CASSPDGIEQYF. CDR3 DNA sequence: TGTGCCAGCAGCCCTGACGGGATTGAGCAGTACTTC.

This clonotype was seen ten or more times. For the CDR3, the DNA is TGCAGTGCTAGAAAGGACAGACTCTACGAGCAGTACTTC. Protein sequence: CSARKDRLYEQYF. The J gene is TRBJ2-7, the V gene TRBV20-1, with a weak D call TRBD1 (6 bases). Trimming removed 2 bases from V and 3 bases from J, with 11 bases in between. Germline V gene lookup returns CDR1 DFQATT and CDR2 SNEGSKA (reference sequence). The CDR3 totals 13 residues.

The table lists this clonotype with many counts. The chain combines TRBV20-1 with TRBJ1-1; D uncertain. The germline CDR1 and CDR2 sequences are DFQATT and SNEGSKA (reference sequence). The CDR3 covers 14 residues. Deletions cut 6 bases from V and 0 bases from J, with 14 bases between. CDR3 sequence reads: CSARMGGMNTEAFF. The DNA of the CDR3 is TGCAGTGCCAGAATGGGAGGGATGAACACTGAAGCTTTCTTT.

The gene calls are TRBV18 and TRBJ2-3; no firm D call. V lost 5 bases, J lost 1 base, and 10 bases lay in between. Germline V gene sequence: CDR1 KGHSH, CDR2 LQKENI. The CDR3 has 14 residues. In DNA form, the CDR3 reads TGTGCCAGCTCATCCCCGGAAGGCACAGATACGCAGTATTTT. This codes for CASSSPEGTDTQYF.

This chain joins TRBV5-4 and TRBJ2-1; D gene uncertain. Germline-derived CDR1 and CDR2 are SGHNT and YYREEE (reference sequence). V lost 1 base to trimming and J lost 3 bases, with 8 bases between them. CDR3 size: 14 residues. CDR3 bases: TGTGCCAGCAGCTTGCAGGACCTCTACAATGAGCAGTTCTTC. Amino acids: CASSLQDLYNEQFF.

This clonotype was observed a handful of times. The J gene is TRBJ2-1, the V gene TRBV27; D remains unclear. Germline V lookup: CDR1 MNHEY, CDR2 SMNVEV (reference sequence). With 5 bases removed from V and 8 bases from J, the gap between germline ends came to 13 bases. CDR3 size: 13 residues. CDR3 region: CASSPHPAYEQFF. The DNA for the CDR3 is TGTGCCAGCAGTCCCCACCCAGCGTATGAGCAGTTCTTC.

This sequence joins TRBV7-9 and TRBJ2-1; 8 nucleotides align to TRBD1. Germline V gene lookup returns CDR1 SEHNR and CDR2 FQNEAQ (reference sequence). V shed 5 bases, J shed 0 bases, and the junction held 6 bases outside the gene matches. CDR3 size: 16 residues. Here the CDR3 DNA reads TGTGCCAGCAGCGACCGGGACAGGTCCTCCTACAATGAGCAGTTCTTC. This codes for CASSDRDRSSYNEQFF.

V is TRBV6-1 and J is TRBJ2-4; TRBD2 matches 10 bases. Germline assignment: CDR1 MNHNS and CDR2 SASEGT. Unmatched junction bases numbered 4, after V lost 6 bases and J lost 5 bases. This CDR3 spans 14 amino acids. CDR3 residues: CASRNGLAENIQYF. In DNA form, the CDR3 reads TGTGCCAGCAGAAACGGACTAGCGGAAAACATTCAGTACTTC.

This chain connects TRBV6-2 or TRBV6-3 to TRBJ2-3, with D possibly TRBD1 on 6 matching bases. V was cut by 4 bases and J by 7 bases, with 24 bases left in between. The CDR3 is 17 residues long. Germline V gives CDR1 MNHEY, CDR2 SVGEGT. The CDR3 loop is CASSWTRQAQSHYTQYF. CDR3 sequence (DNA): TGTGCCAGCAGTTGGACCAGACAGGCGCAATCCCACTATACGCAGTATTTT.

The genes are TRBV18 and TRBJ2-3, with TRBD1 matching 7 bases. V dropped 3 bases and J dropped 4; count of bases not matched to a gene: 4. The CDR3 totals 14 residues. Looked up from germline, CDR1 is KGHSH and CDR2 is LQKENI. CDR3 nucleotide sequence: TGTGCCAGCTCACCCCTCGACAGGGCAGATACGCAGTATTTT. It yields the protein CASSPLDRADTQYF.

This clonotype was seen many times. CDR3 in amino acids: CASRNGLAGEQETQYF. CDR3 in DNA: TGTGCCAGCAGGAACGGACTAGCGGGGGAGCAAGAGACCCAGTACTTC. This chain uses TRBV6-1 with TRBJ2-5; 13 nucleotides line up with TRBD2. With 6 bases clipped from V and 2 bases from J, the junction kept 6 bases outside the gene matches. CDR3 length: 16 amino acids. CDR1 is MNHNS, CDR2 SASEGT, per germline.

The rearrangement links TRBV4-1 to TRBJ2-5; no firm D call. V dropped 1 base and J dropped 5 bases, with 11 bases sitting between them. The germline V gene encodes CDR1 MGHRA and CDR2 YSYEKL. This CDR3 has 14 amino acids. CDR3 in amino acids: CASSQGAVRETQYF. DNA of the CDR3: TGCGCCAGCAGCCAAGGGGCCGTCCGGGAGACCCAGTACTTC.

This clonotype was recorded at least ten times. The genes are TRBV5-1 and TRBJ2-2, with TRBD1 matching 8 bases. From germline, CDR1 is SGHRS and CDR2 YFSETQ. This CDR3 spans 14 amino acids. V was clipped by 5 bases and J by 6 bases; unmatched bases: 6. CDR3 coding DNA: TGCGCCAGCAGTATGGGACAGGTCCCCGGGGAGCTGTTTTTT. Its translation is CASSMGQVPGELFF.

The rearrangement joins TRBV5-1 to TRBJ2-5, with TRBD1 identical over 11 bases. After removal of 4 bases from V and 5 bases from J, the junction contained 10 bases not matched to a gene. Germline V gene sequence: CDR1 SGHRS, CDR2 YFSETQ. The CDR3 contains 16 residues. CDR3 sequence: CASSPRTGGLQETQYF. The CDR3 DNA follows: TGCGCCAGCAGCCCAAGGACAGGGGGCCTTCAGGAGACCCAGTACTTC.

This clonotype was picked up many times. The genes are TRBV15 and TRBJ2-3, with 7 bases aligning to TRBD2. The CDR3 covers 17 residues. V was pared by 1 base and J by 2 bases, with 9 bases of the junction left unmatched. Germline values: CDR1 LNHNV, CDR2 YYDKDF (reference sequence). The CDR3 sequence: CATSRAGGGLYTDTQYF. Written as DNA, the CDR3 is TGTGCCACCAGCAGAGCCGGCGGGGGTCTATACACAGATACGCAGTATTTT.

V is TRBV19 and J is TRBJ2-7, with 10 nucleotides matching TRBD2. Germline trimming cut 5 bases from V and 5 bases from J; bases unmatched to any gene: 6. The germline gives CDR1 LNHDA, CDR2 SQIVND (reference sequence). This CDR3 is 14 amino acids long. CDR3 nucleotide sequence: TGTGCCAGTAGTTCCCTAGCGGGAGACCACGAGCAGTACTTC. It yields the protein CASSSLAGDHEQYF.